Listed below are T cell receptor beta chains from one sample, sequenced in a study of CD8 T cell repertoires and HIV-1 epitope variants. Their antigen targets remain unknown. Only in-frame clones appear in the TCRdb table, and some are missing; sequencing was by immunoSEQ multiplex PCR. The sample lists a few thousand clones; about three quarters were seen once. Sequenced input: cultured CD8+ T cells derived from PBMCs. The receptors shown here come from a male donor with HIV. The CDR3 runs from the conserved cysteine through the conserved F or W. D genes are given only for firm matches. The size of a clone is reported for some rows only, either as once, few or many, or as a class for expanded clones.

D gene: .; J gene: TRBJ1-4; clone size: few; V gene: TRBV6-5; CDR3 DNA: TGTGCCAGCAGTTACCGTTCTGCAACTAATGAAAAACTGTTTTTT; CDR3 protein: CASSYRSATNEKLFF
D gene: TRBD1; J gene: TRBJ1-1; clone size: large; V gene: TRBV4-1; CDR3 DNA: TGCGCCAGCAGCCGTTTACAGGGGGAGGAAGCTTTCTTT; CDR3 protein: CASSRLQGEEAFF
D gene: .; J gene: TRBJ1-2; clone size: .; V gene: TRBV5-4; CDR3 DNA: TGTGCCAGCTTAGACGCGGATAACTATGGCTACACCTTC; CDR3 protein: CASLDADNYGYTF
D gene: TRBD2; J gene: TRBJ2-7; clone size: .; V gene: TRBV2; CDR3 DNA: TGTGCCAGCAACCCCGGGAGGACCTACGAGCAGTACTTC; CDR3 protein: CASNPGRTYEQYF
D gene: TRBD1; J gene: TRBJ2-1; clone size: once; V gene: TRBV20-1; CDR3 DNA: TGCAGTGCTAGACAGGGGGTTGAGCAGTTCTTC; CDR3 protein: CSARQGVEQFF
D gene: .; J gene: TRBJ2-7; clone size: .; V gene: TRBV14; CDR3 DNA: TGTGCCAGCAGTCTTAGCGGTGAGCAGTACTTC; CDR3 protein: CASSLSGEQYF
D gene: .; J gene: TRBJ2-3; clone size: .; V gene: TRBV5-6; CDR3 DNA: TGTGCCAGCAGCGTCACAGATACGCAGTATTTT; CDR3 protein: CASSVTDTQYF
D gene: .; J gene: TRBJ1-5; clone size: .; V gene: TRBV7-3; CDR3 DNA: TGTGCCAGCAGTTCAGGTCCTGGGCAGCCCCAGCATTTT; CDR3 protein: CASSSGPGQPQHF
D gene: .; J gene: TRBJ2-3; clone size: .; V gene: TRBV7-6; CDR3 DNA: TGTGCCAGCAGCTTAAGCGTCGGGACTAGCACAGATACGCAGTATTTT; CDR3 protein: CASSLSVGTSTDTQYF
D gene: TRBD2; J gene: TRBJ2-7; clone size: few; V gene: TRBV4-1; CDR3 DNA: TGCGCCAGCAGCCAAGGGACTAGCAACGAGCAGTACTTC; CDR3 protein: CASSQGTSNEQYF
D gene: .; J gene: TRBJ1-6; clone size: .; V gene: TRBV6-5; CDR3 DNA: TGTGCCAGCAGTTGGGAACAGTATAATTCACCCCTCCACTTT; CDR3 protein: CASSWEQYNSPLHF
D gene: .; J gene: TRBJ1-1; clone size: .; V gene: TRBV7-8; CDR3 DNA: TGTGCCAGCAGCCCCGGCCTCGGTGGAGTAGGTGAAGCTTTCTTT; CDR3 protein: CASSPGLGGVGEAFF
D gene: TRBD2; J gene: TRBJ2-5; clone size: .; V gene: TRBV4-3; CDR3 DNA: TGCGCCAGCAGCCAAGATCTTTCTAGCGGAGAGACCCAGTACTTC; CDR3 protein: CASSQDLSSGETQYF
D gene: .; J gene: TRBJ2-7; clone size: .; V gene: TRBV10-3; CDR3 DNA: TGTGCCATCAGTGTCGACAGCTCCTACGAGCAGTACTTC; CDR3 protein: CAISVDSSYEQYF
D gene: TRBD1; J gene: TRBJ2-7; clone size: once; V gene: TRBV29-1; CDR3 DNA: TGCAGCGTCACCGGGACAGGGTACCTCGAGCAGTACTTC; CDR3 protein: CSVTGTGYLEQYF
D gene: TRBD2; J gene: TRBJ2-3; clone size: .; V gene: TRBV27; CDR3 DNA: TGTGCCAGCAGCTCTGGGGGGGGAGGGACAGATACGCAGTATTTT; CDR3 protein: CASSSGGGGTDTQYF
D gene: TRBD2; J gene: TRBJ2-5; clone size: .; V gene: TRBV28; CDR3 DNA: TGTGCCAGCAGTTTTAGTCCCGGGACTAGCGGGAGAGGGGGAGAGACCCAGTACTTC; CDR3 protein: CASSFSPGTSGRGGETQYF
D gene: TRBD1; J gene: TRBJ1-4; clone size: few; V gene: TRBV19; CDR3 DNA: TGTGCCAGTAGTGTTACCCGGGACAGAATTGAAAAACTGTTTTTT; CDR3 protein: CASSVTRDRIEKLFF
D gene: .; J gene: TRBJ1-1; clone size: few; V gene: TRBV10-1; CDR3 DNA: TGCGCCAGCAATTCTAAACGGGCCACTGAAGCTTTCTTT; CDR3 protein: CASNSKRATEAFF
D gene: .; J gene: TRBJ1-1; clone size: few; V gene: TRBV29-1; CDR3 DNA: TGCAGCGTTTCCCTTATGAACACTGAAGCTTTCTTT; CDR3 protein: CSVSLMNTEAFF
D gene: TRBD1; J gene: TRBJ1-1; clone size: .; V gene: TRBV28; CDR3 DNA: TGTGCCAGCAGAGACCCCAAGACAGGGCTTATTGCCCACACTGAAGCTTTCTTT; CDR3 protein: CASRDPKTGLIAHTEAFF
D gene: .; J gene: TRBJ2-7; clone size: .; V gene: TRBV15; CDR3 DNA: TGTGCCACCAGCCGTCCAAGCGCGGGGGCTTACGAGCAGTACTTC; CDR3 protein: CATSRPSAGAYEQYF
D gene: .; J gene: TRBJ2-2; clone size: .; V gene: TRBV5-4; CDR3 DNA: TGTGCCAGCAGCTTGGATCGAGGGTCCGGGGAGCTGTTTTTT; CDR3 protein: CASSLDRGSGELFF
D gene: .; J gene: TRBJ1-3; clone size: .; V gene: TRBV7-2; CDR3 DNA: TGTGCCAGCAGCTTAGGGGGCGTCATTGGAAACACCATATATTTT; CDR3 protein: CASSLGGVIGNTIYF
D gene: TRBD2; J gene: TRBJ2-7; clone size: .; V gene: TRBV4-3; CDR3 DNA: TGCGCCAGCAGCCTGGGACTAGCGGGGGCCTACGAGCAGTACTTC; CDR3 protein: CASSLGLAGAYEQYF
D gene: TRBD1; J gene: TRBJ1-1; clone size: once; V gene: TRBV9; CDR3 DNA: TGTGCCAGCAGCGTCGGACAGGTTTCTGAAGCTTTCTTT; CDR3 protein: CASSVGQVSEAFF
D gene: TRBD1; J gene: TRBJ1-4; clone size: .; V gene: TRBV4-2; CDR3 DNA: TGTGCCAGCAGCCAGAGGCGCCCGGGACAGGGGGATGAAAAACTGTTTTTT; CDR3 protein: CASSQRRPGQGDEKLFF
D gene: TRBD1; J gene: TRBJ2-1; clone size: large; V gene: TRBV7-8; CDR3 DNA: TGTGCCAGCAGCTTAGCGGGACAGGGCTCCTACAATGAGCAGTTCTTC; CDR3 protein: CASSLAGQGSYNEQFF
D gene: TRBD1; J gene: TRBJ1-6; clone size: .; V gene: TRBV25-1; CDR3 DNA: TGTGCCAGCAGTGCTACGACAGGGGAGTATTCACCCCTCCACTTT; CDR3 protein: CASSATTGEYSPLHF
D gene: .; J gene: TRBJ2-3; clone size: .; V gene: TRBV4-1; CDR3 DNA: TGCGCCAGCAGCCAAGAGGGTCAGCGCACAGATACGCAGTATTTT; CDR3 protein: CASSQEGQRTDTQYF
D gene: TRBD1; J gene: TRBJ2-3; clone size: .; V gene: TRBV7-2; CDR3 DNA: TGTGCCAGCACAGACAGGGGTCGCACAGATACGCAGTATTTT; CDR3 protein: CASTDRGRTDTQYF